Following are 17 T cell receptor beta chains from one sample sequenced in a study of molecular identifiers for immune sequencing clone quantification. Using its own MiXCR run on the PCR reads, TCRdb lists one record per CDR3 protein. The data show about half a million distinct CDR3 sequences, around 25% seen once. Specimen: naive CD8+ T cells from blood, with Jurkat cell RNA spiked in. Subset noted: FACS-sorted CD8+CD4-CCR7+CD45RA+ naive T cells. The receptors here all came from a human donor in good health. Some libraries in this study had Jurkat cell RNA spiked in.

The chain combines TRBV4-3 with TRBJ2-5; possible D gene TRBD2, 6 bases. V lost 0 bases and J 4 bases, leaving 15 bases between the germline ends. CDR1 and CDR2 (germline): LGHNA, YSLEER. CDR3 length: 16 amino acids. The CDR3 here is CASSQDLGGNGETQYF. The CDR3 DNA is TGCGCCAGCAGCCAAGATCTTGGAGGGAACGGAGAGACCCAGTACTTC.

Note on this clonotype: It may be a read error: a sequence one base away is much more abundant. V usage is TRBV7-2 and J usage is TRBJ2-7; 7 bases match TRBD2. Germline CDR1 and CDR2: SGHTA and FQGNSA. The CDR3 runs to 14 residues. In nucleotides, the CDR3 is TGTGCCAGCAGCATAGCTACCGGGAGGTACGAGCAGTACTTC. Translation gives CASSIATGRYEQYF.

V and J are TRBV7-9 and TRBJ2-2; unclear D gene. Trimming took off 5 bases at V and 2 bases at J, with 6 bases between the two ends. Germline values: CDR1 SEHNR, CDR2 FQNEAQ (reference sequence). CDR3 length equals 13 residues. CDR3 protein: CASSHRNTGELFF. DNA of the CDR3: TGTGCCAGCAGCCATCGTAACACCGGGGAGCTGTTTTTT.

This clonotype was detected ten times or more. J is TRBJ2-5 and V is TRBV7-3, with D maybe TRBD2 (6 bases). The CDR3 spans 15 residues. Germline CDR1 is SGHTA and CDR2 is FQGTGA. V gave up 0 bases and J gave up 1 base, with 9 bases separating them. CDR3 sequence: CASSLTGGAQETQYF. The CDR3 DNA sequence: TGTGCCAGCAGCTTAACGGGCGGGGCCCAAGAGACCCAGTACTTC.

This clonotype was seen at least ten times. The rearrangement joins TRBV9 to TRBJ1-1; 7 bases map to TRBD1. Germline V gives CDR1 SGDLS, CDR2 YYNGEE. The CDR3 sequence is 16 residues long. With V trimmed by 3 bases and J by 5 bases, 13 bases remained unmatched. The CDR3 sequence: CASSGGGGAGMTEAFF. CDR3 DNA: TGTGCCAGCAGCGGGGGAGGGGGCGCGGGTATGACTGAAGCTTTCTTT.

This clonotype came up a few times. The V call is TRBV27, the J call TRBJ2-1, with 12 bases fitting TRBD2. Germline V gene data show CDR1 as MNHEY and CDR2 as SMNVEV (reference sequence). The CDR3 is 15 residues long. The trim removed 5 bases at V and 9 bases at J, leaving 8 bases unmatched. The CDR3 DNA sequence: TGTGCCAGCAGTCTAGCGGGGGGGCTTGTTGGTGAGCAGTTCTTC. Residues: CASSLAGGLVGEQFF.

The gene calls are TRBV7-9 and TRBJ2-5; no definite D call. V lost 5 bases and J 5 bases, leaving 15 bases between the germline ends. Germline V gene lookup returns CDR1 SEHNR and CDR2 FQNEAQ (reference sequence). This CDR3 has 14 residues. This CDR3 is CASSRASFEETQYF. The DNA of the CDR3 is TGTGCCAGCAGCCGAGCGAGTTTCGAGGAGACCCAGTACTTC. Supplemented by reference TRBV7-9 and TRBJ2-5, the full variable domain reads DTGVSQNPRHKITKRGQNVTFRCDPISEHNRLYWYRQTLGQGPEFLTYFQNEAQLEKSRLLSDRFSAERPKGSFSTLEIQRTEQGDSAMYLCASSRASFEETQYFGPGTRLLVL.

In this sample, this clonotype turned up many times. In DNA form, the CDR3 reads TGCGCCAGCAGCACACTAGCGGACCTTTACAATGAGCAGTTCTTC. It is translated as CASSTLADLYNEQFF. V is TRBV4-3 and J is TRBJ2-1; 8 nucleotides line up with TRBD2. There are 15 residues in the CDR3. The V gene end was trimmed by 5 bases and the J gene end by 4 bases; junction bases not matched to a gene: 7. CDR1 and CDR2 from the germline V gene are LGHNA and YSLEER.

Details on this clonotype: A much larger clone lies one base from this, so it may be a read error. V is TRBV29-1 and J is TRBJ2-1; TRBD1 aligns across 11 bases. The CDR3 runs 13 residues. J gave up 12 bases and V 4 bases, and 8 bases lay outside the gene matches. Germline V gene lookup returns CDR1 SQVTM and CDR2 ANQGSEA. The CDR3 is CSVVRTGGPGQFF. CDR3 coding DNA: TGCAGCGTTGTACGGACAGGGGGCCCGGGGCAGTTCTTC.

For this clonotype: This could be a read error, since a much larger clone is one nucleotide away. The chain's CDR3 is CASSLGPQGPPVEQFF. CDR3 sequence (DNA): TGTGCCAGCAGCTTAGGTCCGCAAGGCCCCCCCGTTGAGCAGTTCTTC. V is TRBV7-8 and J is TRBJ2-1; the D is unclear. The CDR3 is 16 amino acids. Trimming removed 1 base from V and 9 bases from J, with 19 bases in between. Germline-derived CDR1 and CDR2 are SGHVS and FQNEAQ. The whole variable domain, filled in from reference TRBV7-8 and TRBJ2-1, reads GAGVSQSPRYKVAKRGQDVALRCDPISGHVSLFWYQQALGQGPEFLTYFQNEAQLDKSGLPSDRFFAERPEGSVSTLKIQRTQQEDSAVYLCASSLGPQGPPVEQFFGPGTRLTVL.

This clonotype was picked up many times. The gene calls are TRBV5-4 and TRBJ2-7; D is unclear. The CDR3 sequence is 13 residues long. V lost 3 bases, J lost 3 bases, and 10 bases lay in between. Germline V gene data show CDR1 as SGHNT and CDR2 as YYREEE (reference sequence). The CDR3 sequence: CASSSSPSYEQYF. The DNA for the CDR3 is TGTGCCAGCAGCTCGAGCCCTAGCTACGAGCAGTACTTC.

The chain carries TRBV7-9 and TRBJ1-5; possible D gene TRBD1, 5 bases. Germline assignment: CDR1 SEHNR and CDR2 FQNEAQ (reference sequence). V was trimmed by 4 bases and J by 0 bases, leaving 13 bases between them. CDR3 length: 16 residues. CDR3 sequence: CASSSGHTSSNQPQHF. The CDR3 DNA sequence: TGTGCCAGCAGCTCCGGACATACTTCTAGCAATCAGCCCCAGCATTTT.

This clonotype was found a few times. The chain couples TRBV5-4 to TRBJ2-7, with 9 bases aligning to TRBD2. Germline CDR1 SGHNT, CDR2 YYREEE (reference sequence). The CDR3 is made up of 19 amino acids. Germline trimming cut 3 bases from V and 3 bases from J; bases unmatched to any gene: 19. CDR3 DNA: TGTGCCAGCAGCTCGAGCCCCGGGACTAGCATCCCCATGAGCTACGAGCAGTACTTC. Translated, it gives CASSSSPGTSIPMSYEQYF.

This clonotype came up a few times. A read error may produce the germline difference seen at one junction end. The CDR3 DNA follows: TGTGCCAGCAGTGAAAGTAGGGCAGCGATGAACACTGAAGCTTCCTTT. It translates to CASSESRAAMNTEASF. This sequence joins TRBV2 and TRBJ1-1; D gene unclear. Per germline, CDR1 SNHLY and CDR2 FYNNEI. CDR3 size: 16 residues.

Concerning this clonotype: Likely a read error: the CDR3 ends without its conserved phenylalanine or tryptophan. This sequence joins TRBV6-2 or TRBV6-3 and TRBJ2-2; D ambiguous. The CDR3 length is 14 residues. Germline V gene data show CDR1 as MNHEY and CDR2 as SVGEGT. The CDR3, as DNA: TGTGCCAGCAGACCCTTCGATGACACCGTGGAGCTGTTTGTT. Its translation: CASRPFDDTVELFV.

This sequence joins TRBV5-3 and TRBJ1-1; D is undetermined. TRBV5-3 is known as an ORF, though its function is uncertain. Trimming took 10 bases from V and 0 from J, leaving 16 bases between them. This CDR3 is 14 amino acids long. The CDR3 here is CAGGFETMNTEAFF. Here the CDR3 DNA reads TGTGCCGGCGGCTTCGAAACGATGAACACTGAAGCTTTCTTT.

The J gene is TRBJ2-1, the V gene TRBV12-3 or TRBV12-4; 8 bases match TRBD2. The CDR3 is 13 residues long. V lost 5 bases, J lost 6 bases, and 3 bases stayed unmatched. The CDR3 nucleotides read TGTGCCAGCAGTCCCGGGACTAGCAATGAGCAGTTCTTC. It encodes CASSPGTSNEQFF.